This T cell receptor (beta chain) was sequenced in a study of blood T cell repertoires in COVID-19. Study at large: The analysed material was cDNA or gDNA that came from T cells, B-cell-depleted T cells, or PBMCs.

Sequencing was performed with immunoSEQ multiplex PCR; in TCRdb, only in-frame clones are kept and a portion is missing. The table includes some 48,000 clones, approximately 91% detected once. V gave up 0 bases and J gave up 7 bases; unmatched junction bases: 4. The CDR3 is 16 residues long. Germline assignment: CDR1 MGHRA and CDR2 YSYEKL. This sequence joins TRBV4-1 and TRBJ1-6; 9 nucleotides align to TRBD1. The source is a man over 45 with active COVID-19. The sequencing input was peripheral blood. The CDR3 coding sequence is TGCGCCAGCAGCCAAGATGGACAGGGGATAAATTCACCCCTCCACTTT. Translation gives CASSQDGQGINSPLHF.